This TCR beta chain emerged from a study of cytomegalovirus exposure and HLA in healthy donors. Germline V gene data show CDR1 as SGHNT and CDR2 as YENEEA. There are 17 residues in the CDR3. V lost 4 bases, J lost 6 bases, and 13 bases stayed unmatched. Of note for this clone: The sample has other DNA sequences that encode this CDR3 too.

Use of 60 Vbeta and 13 Jbeta primers characterized the PCR. This table comes from immunoSEQ multiplex PCR, and its TCRdb copy is limited to in-frame clones, with some not included. The sample has roughly 190,000 clones, 78% seen once. The sequence came from a female donor in good health and CMV-seronegative. The gene calls are TRBV11-3 and TRBJ2-1; 9 positions match TRBD2. Sample: PBMCs. The CDR3 DNA sequence: TGTGCCAGCAGCTCCATAGGGGGTCCGGGACTAGCCAATGAGCAGTTCTTC. This codes for CASSSIGGPGLANEQFF.